The clone carrying this T cell receptor (beta chain) has ten or more counts. Antigen specificity is unknown. The authors made TCR beta libraries by quantitative 5'-RACE with molecular barcodes. TCRdb called the 5' RACE reads again in MiXCR, with one record for every CDR3 protein. The sample yields 150,000 to 200,000 distinct CDR3 sequences, about 9.9% seen once. The data derive from a study of CD8 T cells in ankylosing spondylitis. Study-level results: Matched ankylosing spondylitis synovial fluid reportedly showed significant enrichment of disease-linked clones.

Trimming took off 4 bases at V and 0 bases at J, with 11 bases between the two ends. The CDR3 runs 14 residues. Germline V gene sequence: CDR1 SQVTM, CDR2 ANQGSEA. The sample was blood, either unsorted or a sorted T cell fraction (not recorded which). V and J are TRBV29-1 and TRBJ2-3; D might be TRBD2 (5 bases). This TCR derives from a male donor with ankylosing spondylitis or in good health (not recorded which). The CDR3 spells CSVGAPGSTDTQYF. In DNA form, the CDR3 reads TGCAGCGTTGGAGCCCCGGGAAGCACAGATACGCAGTATTTT.